The entry below describes one T cell receptor (beta chain). No antigen is known for it. The record originates from a study of early stage breast cancer tumors. Study-level results: Most shared enriched TCRB sequences were commonly generated ones.

Using immunoSEQ multiplex PCR, the repertoire was profiled, and TCRdb retains in-frame clones only, with some absent. The sample holds over 25,000 clones; roughly 78% are singletons and the top ten take more than 9.5%. Sequenced sample: blood. This clonotype was obtained from a person in their 60s with breast cancer.

In DNA form, the CDR3 reads TGTGCCACCCCGTCGGGAAACACCGGGGAGCTGTTTTTT. This gives the protein CATPSGNTGELFF. The chain has TRBV19 and TRBJ2-2, with a weak D call TRBD2 (5 bases). Germline lookup yields CDR1 LNHDA and CDR2 SQIVND (reference sequence). The length of the CDR3 is 13 residues. The ends were cut back, 10 bases at V and 2 bases at J, with 11 bases in the middle.